The 10 T cell receptor beta chains below come from one sample, sequenced in a study of T cells in Graves' hyperthyroidism and ophthalmopathy. Regions amplified from RNA transcripts were the TCR beta CDR3 regions. In the first-round RT-PCR of the TCR CDR3, the HTBI primer set was used. MiXCR, run by TCRdb on the multiplex PCR reads, gives a single entry per CDR3 protein. The profile shows under 400,000 distinct CDR3 sequences, over 12% of them singletons. Sequencing used blood. The receptors stem from a woman in her fifties or sixties with Graves' ophthalmopathy.

This clonotype was seen only a few times. V usage is TRBV4-1 and J usage is TRBJ2-2; 9 nucleotides align to TRBD2. The CDR3 covers 18 residues. The germline gives CDR1 MGHRA, CDR2 YSYEKL. After removal of 0 bases from V and 3 bases from J, the junction contained 8 bases not matched to a gene. The chain's CDR3 is CASSQDGAGGKYTGELFF. The DNA for the CDR3 is TGCGCCAGCAGCCAAGACGGGGCGGGAGGGAAGTACACCGGGGAGCTGTTTTTT.

The chain employs TRBV6-1 and TRBJ2-2; 8 bases match TRBD1. Trimming at V came to 5 bases and at J to 5 bases, leaving 13 bases not matched to a gene. CDR1 and CDR2 from the germline V gene are MNHNS and SASEGT. The CDR3 totals 17 residues. CDR3 bases: TGTGCCAGCAGTCGAACTTCCGGGACAGGCGGTACCGGGGAGCTGTTTTTT. Its protein is CASSRTSGTGGTGELFF.

This clonotype occurred many times. V gene TRBV3-1 combines with J gene TRBJ2-2, with a tentative D call TRBD2 (5 bases). Germline CDR1 reads LGHDT; CDR2 reads YNNKEL (reference sequence). V lost 2 bases to trimming and J lost 4 bases, with 8 bases between them. This CDR3 contains 14 residues. CDR3 nucleotides: TGTGCCAGCAGCCAACGGGGTACCACCGGGGAGCTGTTTTTT. Translation: CASSQRGTTGELFF.

The chain links TRBV27 to TRBJ1-2; tentative D call: TRBD1 (6 bases). Germline values: CDR1 MNHEY, CDR2 SMNVEV (reference sequence). V was trimmed by 7 bases and J by 3 bases, leaving 18 bases between them. The length of the CDR3 is 15 residues. This chain's CDR3 is CASTLRGGKDYGYTF. CDR3 in DNA: TGTGCCAGCACCCTGAGGGGGGGCAAGGACTATGGCTACACCTTC.

This clonotype was seen only a few times. The gene calls are TRBV4-2 and TRBJ1-1; 8 bases are a match to TRBD1. The CDR3 length is 16 residues. V shed 3 bases, J shed 5 bases, and the junction held 11 bases outside the gene matches. The V gene's germline CDR1 is LGHNA and CDR2 YNFKEQ. CDR3 loop: CASSQAGQGYGTEAFF. The DNA for the CDR3 is TGTGCCAGCAGCCAGGCTGGACAGGGATATGGAACTGAAGCTTTCTTT.

This clonotype was counted at least ten times. The chain uses TRBV2 and TRBJ2-5; the D gene could be TRBD1 or TRBD2 (7 bases each). Trimming pared 6 bases from V and 1 base from J, leaving 15 bases between. This CDR3 has 15 amino acids. CDR1 is SNHLY, CDR2 FYNNEI, per germline. The CDR3 bases are TGTGCCAGCAGAAGACAGGGCGGGGGCCAAGAGACCCAGTACTTC. Amino acids: CASRRQGGGQETQYF.

This clonotype turned up a few times. This sequence joins TRBV7-3 and TRBJ1-5; D remains unclear. In germline, CDR1 is SGHTA, CDR2 FQGTGA. The CDR3 covers 17 residues. The ends were cut back, 1 base at V and 3 bases at J, with 16 bases in the middle. In DNA form, the CDR3 reads TGTGCCAGCAGCTTAAGAATCGAGGTGGAATTCAATCAGCCCCAGCATTTT. As protein: CASSLRIEVEFNQPQHF.

In its sample, this clonotype was seen a few times. The chain combines TRBV19 with TRBJ2-7; D remains unclear. The CDR3 is 13 residues long. Looked up from germline, CDR1 is LNHDA and CDR2 is SQIVND (reference sequence). Trimming removed 4 bases at V and 4 bases at J, with 11 bases between. CDR3 DNA sequence: TGTGCCAGTAGTACCGGCGTAGGGTACGAGCAGTACTTC. Amino acid sequence: CASSTGVGYEQYF.

The chain employs TRBV29-1 and TRBJ2-1; 9 bases are a match to TRBD1. Germline lookup yields CDR1 SQVTM and CDR2 ANQGSEA. The trim removed 7 bases at V and 7 bases at J, leaving 14 bases unmatched. The CDR3 is 15 residues long. The CDR3 spells CSAGFRDRAMNEQFF. CDR3 in DNA: TGCAGCGCCGGATTCCGGGACAGGGCTATGAATGAGCAGTTCTTC.

J is TRBJ2-1 and V is TRBV11-2; 9 positions agree with TRBD2. CDR3 length: 15 residues. Germline V lookup: CDR1 SGHAT, CDR2 FQNNGV. With 6 bases clipped from V and 5 bases from J, the junction kept 8 bases outside the gene matches. CDR3 in DNA: TGTGCCAGCAGGTCCGGGACTAGCCTGAACAATGAGCAGTTCTTC. This encodes CASRSGTSLNNEQFF.